This TCR beta chain came from a study of blood T cell repertoires in COVID-19. Followed longitudinally, the Seattle patients had been enrolled during active infection. The data were produced by immunoSEQ multiplex PCR, yet TCRdb's version contains in-frame clones alone and is incomplete. The table has over 60,000 clones, roughly 72% seen once; the top ten hold about 15%. Germline loops: CDR1 MGHRA, CDR2 YSYEKL. Losses at the gene ends were 2 bases for V and 9 bases for J; bases not matched to a gene: 11. CDR3 length: 16 amino acids. This chain links TRBV4-1 with TRBJ2-1; 9 positions match TRBD2. The sample comprised peripheral blood. This receptor was obtained from a man in his 60s with COVID-19, enrolled during active disease. The CDR3 loop is CASSQFAGGRTVEQFF. In DNA, the CDR3 is TGCGCCAGCAGCCAATTTGCGGGGGGGCGGACCGTTGAGCAGTTCTTC.